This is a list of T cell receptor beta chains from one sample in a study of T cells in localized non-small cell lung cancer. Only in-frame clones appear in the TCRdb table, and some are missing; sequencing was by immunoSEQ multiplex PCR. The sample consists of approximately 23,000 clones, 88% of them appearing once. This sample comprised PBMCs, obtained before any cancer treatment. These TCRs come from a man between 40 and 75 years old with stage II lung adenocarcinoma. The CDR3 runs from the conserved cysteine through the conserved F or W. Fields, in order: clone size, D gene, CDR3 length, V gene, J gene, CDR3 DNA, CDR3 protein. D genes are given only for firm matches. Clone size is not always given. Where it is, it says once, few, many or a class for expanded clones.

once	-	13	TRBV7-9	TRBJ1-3	TGTGCCAGCAGTTCTTCACCTGGAAACACCATATATTTT	CASSSSPGNTIYF
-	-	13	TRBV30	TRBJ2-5	TGTGCCTGGAGTAAAGGGGGTGCGGAGACCCAGTACTTC	CAWSKGGAETQYF
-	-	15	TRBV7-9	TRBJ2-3	TGTGCCAGCAGCTTAAACGGGAATCCCTTAGATACGCAGTATTTT	CASSLNGNPLDTQYF
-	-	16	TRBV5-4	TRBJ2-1	TGTGCCAGCAGCCCTCCCGGGACCACCAGAGTAATGGAGCAGTTCTTC	CASSPPGTTRVMEQFF
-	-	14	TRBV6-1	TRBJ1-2	TGTGCCAGCAGTGGCCCCGGGACGGACTATGGCTACACCTTC	CASSGPGTDYGYTF
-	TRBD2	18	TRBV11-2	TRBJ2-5	TGTGCCAGCAGCTTAGTGCTGTCTAGCGGGAGAGGCCAAGAGACCCAGTACTTC	CASSLVLSSGRGQETQYF
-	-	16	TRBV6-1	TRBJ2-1	TGTGCCAGCAGTGAAGATGGGGGGGGACTCAGGGGTGAGCAGTTCTTC	CASSEDGGGLRGEQFF
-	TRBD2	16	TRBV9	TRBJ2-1	TGTGCCAGCAGCGCTTTTAGCGGGAGCTCCTACAATGAGCAGTTCTTC	CASSAFSGSSYNEQFF
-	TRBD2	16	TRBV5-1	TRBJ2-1	TGCGCCAGCAGCTTGACTAGCGGGAGGGGATACAATGAGCAGTTCTTC	CASSLTSGRGYNEQFF
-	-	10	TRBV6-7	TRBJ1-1	TGTGCCAGCAGTTACTCGGGGGCTTTCTTT	CASSYSGAFF
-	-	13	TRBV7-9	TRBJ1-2	TGTGCCAGCAGCTTAAGCGGCGATTATGGCTACACCTTC	CASSLSGDYGYTF
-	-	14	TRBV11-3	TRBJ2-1	TGTGCCAGCAGCCCCGAAGCGGCCTACAATGAGCAGTTCTTC	CASSPEAAYNEQFF
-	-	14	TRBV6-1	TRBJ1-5	TGTGCCAGCAGTGAACTTGGTGGCAATCAGCCCCAGCATTTT	CASSELGGNQPQHF
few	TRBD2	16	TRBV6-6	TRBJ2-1	TGTGCCAGCAGTTTCGACGAGCGGGGGGAATACAATGAGCAGTTCTTC	CASSFDERGEYNEQFF
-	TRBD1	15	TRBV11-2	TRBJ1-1	TGTGCCAGCAGCTTGGGATACAGGGGTGGTGGTGAAGCTTTCTTT	CASSLGYRGGGEAFF
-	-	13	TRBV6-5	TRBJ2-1	TGTGCCAGCAGACCTTCGATCGCCAATGAGCAGTTCTTC	CASRPSIANEQFF
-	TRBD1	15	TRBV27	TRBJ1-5	TGTGCCAGCAGTTTATCCGGACAGGGGAATCAGCCCCAGCATTTT	CASSLSGQGNQPQHF
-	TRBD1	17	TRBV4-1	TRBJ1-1	TGCGCCAGCAGCCCAGGGTCCGAAACAGGGGTCGGGACTGAAGCTTTCTTT	CASSPGSETGVGTEAFF
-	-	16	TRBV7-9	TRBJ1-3	TGTGCCAGCAGGTTATTGGGGATTTCCTCTGGAAACACCATATATTTT	CASRLLGISSGNTIYF
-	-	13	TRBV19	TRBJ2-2	TGTGCCAGTCACGGGCGGAACACCGGGGAGCTGTTTTTT	CASHGRNTGELFF
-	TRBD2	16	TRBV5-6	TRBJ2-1	TGTGCCAGCAGCTGGTGGGGACTAGCCTCCTACAATGAGCAGTTCTTC	CASSWWGLASYNEQFF
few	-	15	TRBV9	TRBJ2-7	TGTGCCAGCAGCGCCAGGGGGGGGACAGACTACGAGCAGTACTTC	CASSARGGTDYEQYF
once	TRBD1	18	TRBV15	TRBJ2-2	TGTGCCACCAGCAGAGAGGGACAGCAGCATACGAACACCGGGGAGCTGTTTTTT	CATSREGQQHTNTGELFF
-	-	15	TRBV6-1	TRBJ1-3	TGTGCCAGCATCCTGACGACAGACTCTGGAAACACCATATATTTT	CASILTTDSGNTIYF
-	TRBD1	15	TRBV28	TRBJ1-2	TGTGCCAGCAGTTCAACGACCGGGACAGGGAATGGCTACACCTTC	CASSSTTGTGNGYTF
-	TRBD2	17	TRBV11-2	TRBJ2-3	TGTGCCAGCAGCCTAGGGTTACCAAGACTAGCGGGAGATACGCAGTATTTT	CASSLGLPRLAGDTQYF
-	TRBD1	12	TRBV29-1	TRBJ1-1	TGCAGCGTTACAGGGGCCGGTCCTGAAGCTTTCTTT	CSVTGAGPEAFF
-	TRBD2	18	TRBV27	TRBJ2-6	TGTGCCAGCAGACCTGGGCTAGCGGGGTTCTCTGGGGCCAACGTCCTGACTTTC	CASRPGLAGFSGANVLTF
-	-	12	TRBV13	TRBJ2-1	TGTGCCAGCAGTTGGGCCAGCGGGGAGCAGTTCTTC	CASSWASGEQFF
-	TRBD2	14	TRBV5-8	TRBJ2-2	TGTGCCAGCAGATGGGGACTAAACACCGGGGAGCTGTTTTTT	CASRWGLNTGELFF
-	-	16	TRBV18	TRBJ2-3	TGTGCCAGCTCACCAGGGCTGGATCGAGTAACGAATACGCAGTATTTT	CASSPGLDRVTNTQYF
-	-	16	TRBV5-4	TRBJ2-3	TGTGCCAGCAGCTTGTCTGGGGGGGGCCGCACAGATACGCAGTATTTT	CASSLSGGGRTDTQYF
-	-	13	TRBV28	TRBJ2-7	TGTGCCAGCAGTTTAGAGGGGACCTACGAGCAGTACTTC	CASSLEGTYEQYF
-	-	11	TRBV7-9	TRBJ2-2	TGTGCCAGCACCGCTCGGTGGGAGCTGTTTTTT	CASTARWELFF
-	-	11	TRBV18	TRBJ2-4	TGTGCCAGCTCACAAGAGACCCGAAGGTACTTC	CASSQETRRYF
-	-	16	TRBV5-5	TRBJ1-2	TGTGCCAGCAGCTCCCAGGGCCTACAGAAATCCTATGGCTACACCTTC	CASSSQGLQKSYGYTF
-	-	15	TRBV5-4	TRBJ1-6	TGTGCCAGCAGCTACCTCGCAGAGAATAATTCACCCCTCCACTTT	CASSYLAENNSPLHF
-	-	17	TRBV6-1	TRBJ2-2	TGTGCCAGCAGTGAACCGATCTCCTCATGGAACCCCGGGGAGCTGTTTTTT	CASSEPISSWNPGELFF
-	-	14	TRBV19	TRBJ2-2	TGTGCCACCTCCCCCGCGCGGAACACCGGGGAGCTGTTTTTT	CATSPARNTGELFF
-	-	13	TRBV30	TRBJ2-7	TGTGCCTGGAGTGTTCGGACAGCCTACGAGCAGTACTTC	CAWSVRTAYEQYF
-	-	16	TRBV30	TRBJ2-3	TGTGCCTGGAGTGCCGGGGAACTAGCACGGCAGGATACGCAGTATTTT	CAWSAGELARQDTQYF
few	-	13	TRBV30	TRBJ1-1	TGTGCCTGGAGCCTGGCGGGGGACACTGAAGCTTTCTTT	CAWSLAGDTEAFF
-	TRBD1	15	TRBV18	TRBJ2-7	TGTGCCAGCTCCCCCCCGGGACAGGTCAATTCCGAGCAGTACTTC	CASSPPGQVNSEQYF
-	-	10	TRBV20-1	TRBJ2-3	TGCAGTGCTTCATCCGATACGCAGTATTTT	CSASSDTQYF
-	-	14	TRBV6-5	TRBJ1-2	TGTGCCAGCAGTTACTCGGACAGCGATTATGGCTACACCTTC	CASSYSDSDYGYTF
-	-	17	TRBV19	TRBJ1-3	TGTGCCAGTAGTATGGTCGCGGCTGGGCACTCTGGAAACACCATATATTTT	CASSMVAAGHSGNTIYF
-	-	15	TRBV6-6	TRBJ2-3	TGTGCCAGCAAAGTAGGTCCGGGGGCCACAGATACGCAGTATTTT	CASKVGPGATDTQYF
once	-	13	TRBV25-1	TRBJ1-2	TGTGCCAGCAGTGAGGCAGGGGCCTATGGCTACACCTTC	CASSEAGAYGYTF
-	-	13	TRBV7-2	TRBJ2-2	TGTGCCAGCAGCCCACCGTTGGCCGGGGAGCTGTTTTTT	CASSPPLAGELFF
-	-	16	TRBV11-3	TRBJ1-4	TGTGCCAGCAGCTTTTATCAAGGGGAAACTAATGAAAAACTGTTTTTT	CASSFYQGETNEKLFF
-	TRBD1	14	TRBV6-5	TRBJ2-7	TGTGCCAGCAGTTCACCGGGACAGGGCTACGAGCAGTACTTC	CASSSPGQGYEQYF
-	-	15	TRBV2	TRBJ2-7	TGTGCCAGCAGTGAGGGTCCTAGCTCGGCCTACGAGCAGTACTTC	CASSEGPSSAYEQYF